The 21 T cell receptor beta chains listed next were all sequenced from one sample in a study of human CD8 memory T cell subsets. Sequencing libraries of TCR beta were made by UMI-labeled 5' RACE. TCRdb processed the 5' RACE reads again and assigns one entry to each CDR3 protein, with no DNA. The sample has fewer than 8,500 distinct CDR3 sequences, and its top ten clones hold 20% to 30%. The sequencing input was CD8+ stem-like memory T cells (TSCM and TCM) sorted from PBMCs. As to subset: stem-like memory CD8 T cells (TSTEM), CCR7+ PD-1- TIGIT-. The receptors here all came from a human donor in good health.

V usage is TRBV27 and J usage is TRBJ1-5; TCRdb designates TRBD1, a call that cannot be tested without DNA. Germline V gene sequence: CDR1 MNHEY, CDR2 SMNVEV (reference sequence). CDR3 length: 14 residues. This chain's CDR3 is CASSLGGNGQPQHF.

The chain couples TRBV11-2 to TRBJ2-7; no DNA is available, so the TRBD2 call from TCRdb remains unchecked. CDR3 length: 17 amino acids. Germline V gives CDR1 SGHAT, CDR2 FQNNGV. The CDR3 sequence is CASSLAIGGLAGAWQYF.

The chain carries TRBV5-1 and TRBJ2-7; without DNA, the TCRdb call of TRBD2 cannot be checked. The CDR3 sequence is 15 residues long. CDR1 SGHRS and CDR2 YFSETQ come from the germline V gene. The CDR3 loop reads CASSLLTSGNYEQYF.

V and J are TRBV28 and TRBJ2-1; TCRdb picks TRBD2, but there is no DNA to check that call. The CDR3 is 16 residues long. Per the germline V gene, CDR1 is MDHEN and CDR2 is SYDVKM. This CDR3 reads CASSRTGLAGAGEQFF. Full variable domain (rest looked up from reference TRBV28 and TRBJ2-1): DVKVTQSSRYLVKRTGEKVFLECVQDMDHENMFWYRQDPGLGLRLIYFSYDVKMKEKGDIPEGYSVSREKKERFSLILESASTNQTSMYLCASSRTGLAGAGEQFFGPGTRLTVL.

Frequency places this clonotype as medium-sized. V and J are TRBV5-1 and TRBJ2-1; TCRdb's D call of TRBD1 is untestable without DNA. The length of the CDR3 is 14 residues. Germline CDR1 and CDR2: SGHRS and YFSETQ. The CDR3 spells CASSLGTGGYEQFF.

This chain uses TRBV10-3 with TRBJ1-2; TCRdb indicates TRBD1, and absent DNA this call remains unverified. The germline gives CDR1 ENHRY, CDR2 SYGVKD. The CDR3 is 12 residues long. CDR3 in amino acids: CAIGTAVYGYTF.

This chain connects TRBV11-2 to TRBJ2-5; TCRdb's D call of TRBD1 is untestable without DNA. Germline V gives CDR1 SGHAT, CDR2 FQNNGV. The CDR3 has 14 amino acids. The chain's CDR3 is CASSFTGPQETQYF.

The V gene is TRBV28, the J gene TRBJ2-7; with no DNA, the TCRdb D assignment of TRBD2 cannot be verified. This CDR3 has 13 residues. Germline assignment: CDR1 MDHEN and CDR2 SYDVKM. Here the CDR3 reads CASSLAGTYEQYF.

The chain links TRBV7-6 to TRBJ2-7. Germline V gives CDR1 SGHVS, CDR2 FNYEAQ. The CDR3 sequence is 14 residues long. The CDR3 reads CASSQHAESYEQYF. Variable domain in full (rest from reference TRBV7-6 and TRBJ2-7): GAGVSQSPRYKVTKRGQDVALRCDPISGHVSLYWYRQALGQGPEFLTYFNYEAQQDKSGLPNDRFSAERPEGSISTLTIQRTEQRDSAMYRCASSQHAESYEQYFGPGTRLTVT.

Frequency places this clonotype as medium-sized (0.01 to 0.1%). The chain joins TRBV29-1 to TRBJ2-1; TCRdb lists TRBD1, though no DNA is available to test this call. The germline gives CDR1 SQVTM, CDR2 ANQGSEA. This CDR3 has 14 amino acids. The CDR3 protein is CSVWTGSSYNEQFF.

J is TRBJ2-7 and V is TRBV28; TCRdb names TRBD1, which stays unverified in the absence of DNA. This CDR3 spans 15 amino acids. The germline V gene has CDR1 MDHEN and CDR2 SYDVKM. This CDR3 reads CASSLSPTGAREQYF. Together with reference TRBV28 and TRBJ2-7, the CDR3 gives the full variable domain: DVKVTQSSRYLVKRTGEKVFLECVQDMDHENMFWYRQDPGLGLRLIYFSYDVKMKEKGDIPEGYSVSREKKERFSLILESASTNQTSMYLCASSLSPTGAREQYFGPGTRLTVT.

Measured by frequency, this clonotype is medium-sized (0.01 to 0.1%). The V gene is TRBV10-2, the J gene TRBJ2-5. Germline lookup yields CDR1 WSHSY and CDR2 SAAADI. The CDR3 contains 12 residues. The CDR3 protein is CASSATGETQYF.

Measured by frequency, this clonotype is medium-sized. The genes are TRBV29-1 and TRBJ2-7; without DNA, the TCRdb call of TRBD1 cannot be checked. Germline loops: CDR1 SQVTM, CDR2 ANQGSEA. The CDR3 loop spans 14 amino acids. CDR3 in amino acids: CSVETGQGTYEQYF.

V and J are TRBV9 and TRBJ2-1; TCRdb returns TRBD2, unconfirmable since there is no DNA. Germline CDR1 and CDR2: SGDLS and YYNGEE. This CDR3 contains 16 residues. The CDR3 here is CASSPRASVSYNEQFF.

The rearrangement links TRBV6-2 or TRBV6-3 to TRBJ2-7; no DNA is available, so the TRBD1 call from TCRdb remains unchecked. The CDR3 sequence is 13 residues long. Germline values: CDR1 MNHEY, CDR2 SVGEGT. CDR3 protein: CASTPGTTYEQYF.

J is TRBJ2-5 and V is TRBV20-1; TCRdb gives TRBD1 as the D gene, but with no DNA this cannot be confirmed. The CDR3 covers 14 residues. From germline, CDR1 is DFQATT and CDR2 SNEGSKA (reference sequence). CDR3 sequence reads: CSARDGTVQETQYF.

The chain links TRBV5-4 to TRBJ2-3. The CDR3 length is 13 residues. From germline, CDR1 is SGHNT and CDR2 YYREEE (reference sequence). This CDR3 is CASSLPTTDTQYF.

The rearrangement joins TRBV18 to TRBJ2-3; with no DNA, the TCRdb D assignment of TRBD1 cannot be verified. Germline V gene data show CDR1 as KGHSH and CDR2 as LQKENI. CDR3 size: 14 residues. CDR3 residues: CASSPTGSTDTQYF.

The chain couples TRBV11-2 to TRBJ2-5; TCRdb's D gene call, TRBD1, goes unchecked for lack of DNA. This CDR3 is built from 14 residues. Germline CDR1 and CDR2: SGHAT and FQNNGV. CDR3 region: CASSPDRERETQYF.

The V and J genes are TRBV19 and TRBJ2-1; absent DNA, TCRdb's TRBD2 call cannot be checked. This CDR3 comprises 14 residues. CDR1 is LNHDA and CDR2 is SQIVND in the germline V gene (reference sequence). The CDR3 spells CASSILAGDNEQFF.

According to its frequency, this clonotype is large. The rearrangement uses TRBV20-1 and TRBJ2-7; the D call of TRBD2 rests on TCRdb alone, since no DNA is present to check it. The CDR3 contains 15 residues. The germline gives CDR1 DFQATT, CDR2 SNEGSKA (reference sequence). The CDR3 loop reads CSARDSGRAGYEQYF.